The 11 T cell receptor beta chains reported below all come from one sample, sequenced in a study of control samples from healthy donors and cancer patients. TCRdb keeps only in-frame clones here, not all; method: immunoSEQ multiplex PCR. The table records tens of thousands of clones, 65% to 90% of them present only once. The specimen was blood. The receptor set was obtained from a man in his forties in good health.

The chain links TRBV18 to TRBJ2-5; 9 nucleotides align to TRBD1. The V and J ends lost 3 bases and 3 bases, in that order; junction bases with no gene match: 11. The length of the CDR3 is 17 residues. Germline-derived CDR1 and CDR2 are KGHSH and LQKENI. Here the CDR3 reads CASSPRISWDREETQYF. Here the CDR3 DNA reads TGTGCCAGCTCACCGAGAATTTCTTGGGACAGGGAAGAGACCCAGTACTTC.

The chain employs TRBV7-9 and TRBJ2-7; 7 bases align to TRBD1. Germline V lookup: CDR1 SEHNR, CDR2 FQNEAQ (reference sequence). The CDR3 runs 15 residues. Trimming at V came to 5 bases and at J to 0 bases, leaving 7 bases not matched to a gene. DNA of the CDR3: TGTGCCAGCAGCCGGGGACAGATTAGCTCCTACGAGCAGTACTTC. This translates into CASSRGQISSYEQYF.

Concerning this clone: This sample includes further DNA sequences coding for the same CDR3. DNA for the CDR3: TGTGCCAGCAGCGGACAGGGGCCGGGTACTGAAGCTTTCTTT. Protein: CASSGQGPGTEAFF. The chain combines TRBV7-2 with TRBJ1-1, with 9 bases matching TRBD1. Germline loops: CDR1 SGHTA, CDR2 FQGNSA. The V and J ends lost 5 bases and 5 bases, in that order; junction bases with no gene match: 6. The CDR3 has 14 amino acids.

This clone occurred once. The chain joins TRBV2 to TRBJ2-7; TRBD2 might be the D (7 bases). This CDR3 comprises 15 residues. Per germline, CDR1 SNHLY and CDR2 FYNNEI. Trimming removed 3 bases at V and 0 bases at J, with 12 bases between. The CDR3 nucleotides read TGTGCCAGCAGTGAGAGACGGGGGGCCTCCTACGAGCAGTACTTC. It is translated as CASSERRGASYEQYF. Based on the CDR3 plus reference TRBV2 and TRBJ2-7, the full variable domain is EPEVTQTPSHQVTQMGQEVILRCVPISNHLYFYWYRQILGQKVEFLVSFYNNEISEKSEIFDDQFSVERPDGSNFTLKIRSTKLEDSAMYFCASSERRGASYEQYFGPGTRLTVT.

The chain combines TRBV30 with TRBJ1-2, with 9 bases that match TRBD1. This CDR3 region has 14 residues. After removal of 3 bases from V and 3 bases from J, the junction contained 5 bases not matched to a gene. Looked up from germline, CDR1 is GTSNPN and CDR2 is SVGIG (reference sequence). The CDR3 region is CAWRPTGGDYGYTF. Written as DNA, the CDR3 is TGTGCCTGGAGGCCAACAGGGGGCGACTATGGCTACACCTTC.

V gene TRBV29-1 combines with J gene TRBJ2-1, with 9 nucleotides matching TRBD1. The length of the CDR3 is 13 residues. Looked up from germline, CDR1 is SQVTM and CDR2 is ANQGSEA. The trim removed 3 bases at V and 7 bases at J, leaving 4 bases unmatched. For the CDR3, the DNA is TGCAGCGTTGACCGACAGGGGGGGAATGAGCAGTTCTTC. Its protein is CSVDRQGGNEQFF.

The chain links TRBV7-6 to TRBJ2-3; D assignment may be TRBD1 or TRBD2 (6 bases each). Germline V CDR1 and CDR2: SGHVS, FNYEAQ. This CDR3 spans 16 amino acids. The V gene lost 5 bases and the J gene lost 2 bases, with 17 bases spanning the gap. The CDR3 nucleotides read TGTGCCAGCAGCCCACCGGGGGCCATGGACACAGATACGCAGTATTTT. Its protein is CASSPPGAMDTDTQYF.

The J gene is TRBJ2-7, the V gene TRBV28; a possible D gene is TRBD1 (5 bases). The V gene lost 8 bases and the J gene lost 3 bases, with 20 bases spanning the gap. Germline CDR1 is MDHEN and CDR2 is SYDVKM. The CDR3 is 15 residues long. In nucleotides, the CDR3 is TGTGCCAGCGGCCTAGACAGCCTATCCATCTACGAGCAGTACTTC. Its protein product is CASGLDSLSIYEQYF. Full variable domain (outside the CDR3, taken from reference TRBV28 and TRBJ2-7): DVKVTQSSRYLVKRTGEKVFLECVQDMDHENMFWYRQDPGLGLRLIYFSYDVKMKEKGDIPEGYSVSREKKERFSLILESASTNQTSMYLCASGLDSLSIYEQYFGPGTRLTVT.

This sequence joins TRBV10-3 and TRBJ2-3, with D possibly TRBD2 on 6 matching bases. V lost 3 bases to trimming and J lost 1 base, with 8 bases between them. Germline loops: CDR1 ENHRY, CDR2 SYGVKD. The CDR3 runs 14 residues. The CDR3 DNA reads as TGTGCCATCAGTGATTCTAGCGGCACAGATACGCAGTATTTT. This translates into CAISDSSGTDTQYF.

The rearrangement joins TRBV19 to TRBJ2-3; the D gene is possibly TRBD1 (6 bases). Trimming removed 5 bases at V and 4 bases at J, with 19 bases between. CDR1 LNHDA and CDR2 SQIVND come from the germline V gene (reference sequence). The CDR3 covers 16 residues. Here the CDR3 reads CASSSRTGFSSDTQYF. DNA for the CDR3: TGTGCCAGTAGTTCGAGAACAGGGTTTAGTTCAGATACGCAGTATTTT.

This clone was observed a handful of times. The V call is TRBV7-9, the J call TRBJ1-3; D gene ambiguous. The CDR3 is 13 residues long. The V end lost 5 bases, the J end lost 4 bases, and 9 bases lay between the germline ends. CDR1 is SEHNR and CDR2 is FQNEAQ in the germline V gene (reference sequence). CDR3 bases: TGTGCCAGCAGCCCCACGATGGGAAACACCATATATTTT. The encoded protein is CASSPTMGNTIYF.